These T cell receptor beta chains were read from a single sample in a study. TCRdb reprocessed the RT-PCR reads via MiXCR and lists one record per CDR3 protein. Among 550,000 to 750,000 distinct CDR3 sequences listed, 13% to 15% were seen once. The sample taken for sequencing was memory CD4+ T cells from blood. Receptors originate from a female donor in good health, serving as a healthy control. Each CDR3 is given with its conserved first and last residue. D genes are given only for firm matches. Expanded clones are given a class, and other clones once, few, many or no size at all.

few,TRBV12-3/TRBV12-4,TRBD1,TRBJ1-2,TGTGCCAGCAGTTTCCGCCGGGACAGGGTATATGGCTACACCTTC,CASSFRRDRVYGYTF
many,TRBV7-2,NA,TRBJ1-1,TGTGCCAGCAGTTTACAGGTGAACACTGAAGCTTTCTTT,CASSLQVNTEAFF
few,TRBV5-5,TRBD2,TRBJ2-7,TGTGCCAGCAGCCCCCCGGCGGGACTAGCGGGAGTCCAAGGAGGCGAGCAGTACTTC,CASSPPAGLAGVQGGEQYF
few,TRBV7-2,TRBD1,TRBJ1-2,TGTGCCAGCAGCTCAGGGGGCCCTCTTGGCTACACCTTC,CASSSGGPLGYTF
NA,TRBV4-3,TRBD2,TRBJ2-3,TGCGCCAGCAGCCCACACGCTAGCGGATCTGCACAAGATACGCAGTATTTT,CASSPHASGSAQDTQYF
many,TRBV12-3/TRBV12-4,TRBD1,TRBJ2-1,TGTGCCAGCAAAGGGGGCCAGGGCTACAATGAGCAGTTCTTC,CASKGGQGYNEQFF
many,TRBV10-2,TRBD2,TRBJ2-1,TGCGCCAGCTCATCGAGGGCGGGAGAAGGCAATGAGCAGTTCTTC,CASSSRAGEGNEQFF
few,TRBV29-1,NA,TRBJ1-5,TGCAGCGTTGGGGGGAATAGCAATCAGCCCCAGCATTTT,CSVGGNSNQPQHF
NA,TRBV5-1,NA,TRBJ1-1,TGCGCCAGCAGCTTGGAGCCAGGGTCTCTGCGACACACTGAAGCTTTCTTT,CASSLEPGSLRHTEAFF
few,TRBV20-1,TRBD2,TRBJ2-3,TGCAGTGCTAGAGATAGGCAGCGGGAGAGCACAGATACGCAGTATTTT,CSARDRQRESTDTQYF
few,TRBV6-1,NA,TRBJ1-5,TGTGCCAGCAGGAGGGTGAATCAGCCCCAGCATTTT,CASRRVNQPQHF
NA,TRBV28,TRBD1,TRBJ2-3,TGTGCCACCTGGGGGCAGGGGGCTGATACGCAGTATTTT,CATWGQGADTQYF
NA,TRBV9,NA,TRBJ2-1,TGTGCCAGCAGCGTAGACCTCCGGACGGCCTTGCGGGTGAATGAGCAGTTCTTC,CASSVDLRTALRVNEQFF
NA,TRBV3-1,NA,TRBJ2-5,TGTGCCAGCAGCCCCTCGAGCGGTAGGGGGGGCTCAGAGACCCAGTACTTC,CASSPSSGRGGSETQYF
many,TRBV5-1,TRBD1,TRBJ2-3,TGCGCCAGCAGCTTAAGGACAGGGCAGGGAGATACGCAGTATTTT,CASSLRTGQGDTQYF
many,TRBV2,TRBD1,TRBJ1-5,TGCGCCAGCAGCCCTACAGGGGGGGATCAGCCCCAGCATTTT,CASSPTGGDQPQHF
few,TRBV20-1,TRBD2,TRBJ2-1,TGCAGTGCTAAGGGACTAGCGGGACAGGAGGTGTTTCCGAATGAGCAGTTCTTC,CSAKGLAGQEVFPNEQFF
NA,TRBV11-2,TRBD1,TRBJ1-5,TGTGCCAGCAGCGCTGACAGGGGGGGACAGCCCCAGCATTTT,CASSADRGGQPQHF
many,TRBV12-3/TRBV12-4,NA,TRBJ1-1,TGTGCCAGCTCCTCCGCGCTGGGCAGAGAAGCTTTCTTT,CASSSALGREAFF
many,TRBV29-1,TRBD2,TRBJ2-7,TGCAGCGTCGGGGGACTAGCGGGAGGGCCTCGGTACGAGCAGTACTTC,CSVGGLAGGPRYEQYF
few,TRBV5-1,TRBD1,TRBJ2-5,TGCGCCAGCAGCGGTGGGACAGGGGGCCCCAGGATGGAGACCCAGTACTTC,CASSGGTGGPRMETQYF
few,TRBV7-8,TRBD2,TRBJ2-5,TGTGCCAGCAGCTTGGGACTAATGACGGAGACCCAGTACTTC,CASSLGLMTETQYF
NA,TRBV7-9,NA,TRBJ2-3,TGTGCCAGCAGCTTAGATATAGTGACTCGCACAGATACGCAGTATTTT,CASSLDIVTRTDTQYF
NA,TRBV28,NA,TRBJ1-6,TGTGCCAGCACTTCGTTTGGATCCTATAATTCACCCCTCCACTTT,CASTSFGSYNSPLHF
NA,TRBV20-1,TRBD1,TRBJ1-1,TGCAGTGCTAGAGAGGGAGGGACAGGGGGTCAGAACACTGAAGCTTTCTTT,CSAREGGTGGQNTEAFF
NA,TRBV27,NA,TRBJ2-7,TGTGCCAGCAGGCCTAGAGCCGACTCCTACGAGCAGTACTTC,CASRPRADSYEQYF
NA,TRBV20-1,NA,TRBJ2-3,TGCAGTGCCAAACCGGGAGCCGGAGAAACAGATACGCAGTATTTT,CSAKPGAGETDTQYF
NA,TRBV28,NA,TRBJ2-5,TGTGCCAGCAGTTTAGTGGGGACTCCAGGGACCCAGTACTTC,CASSLVGTPGTQYF
few,TRBV9,TRBD2,TRBJ2-3,TGTGCCAGCAGCACGGGACTAGCGGGACCCACAGATACGCAGTATTTT,CASSTGLAGPTDTQYF
few,TRBV3-1,NA,TRBJ2-7,TGTGCCAGCAGCCAAGGACTCCCAAGCCTCTCCTACGAGCAGTACTTC,CASSQGLPSLSYEQYF
few,TRBV20-1,TRBD2,TRBJ2-5,TGCAGTGCTAGCGGGAGGGACGAGACCCAGTACTTC,CSASGRDETQYF
few,TRBV20-1,TRBD1,TRBJ1-2,TGCAGTGCGGATACAGGGGGGTCGTACTATGGCTACACCTTC,CSADTGGSYYGYTF
few,TRBV5-1,NA,TRBJ2-6,TGCGCCAGCAGGATTAGGGACTCTGGGGCCAACGTCCTGACTTTC,CASRIRDSGANVLTF
few,TRBV12-5,TRBD2,TRBJ2-5,TGTGCTAGTGGTTTTGGGCTATCGGGAGGGCCCGAGACCCAGTACTTC,CASGFGLSGGPETQYF
NA,TRBV6-1,NA,TRBJ2-3,TGTGCCAGCAGTTCAATCCCCTGGGCGGACCAGGGGACGCAGTATTTT,CASSSIPWADQGTQYF
many,TRBV10-2,NA,TRBJ2-7,TGTGCCAGCAGCTTACTGGACGAGCAGTACTTC,CASSLLDEQYF
few,TRBV4-2,NA,TRBJ2-2,TGTGCCAGTAAAGGGGGGGATCACACCGGGGAGCTGTTTTTT,CASKGGDHTGELFF
NA,TRBV5-8,NA,TRBJ1-4,TGTGCCAGCAGCTTGGGGACCCAAGTCGGTGGAAAACTGTTTTTT,CASSLGTQVGGKLFF
many,TRBV6-5,TRBD2,TRBJ2-1,TGTGCCACCTTTAGCGGGAGGTCCTACAATGAGCAGTTCTTC,CATFSGRSYNEQFF
NA,TRBV20-1,NA,TRBJ1-5,TGCAGTGCTAGATCGGGGGCCGGAAGCAATCAGCCCCAGCATTTT,CSARSGAGSNQPQHF
many,TRBV20-1,TRBD1,TRBJ1-5,TGCAGTGCTAGCGGAAAACCGGGACAGGGGGGTTTGGACAATCAGCCCCAGCATTTT,CSASGKPGQGGLDNQPQHF
many,TRBV7-2,NA,TRBJ1-1,TGTGCCAGCAGCTTAAATAATGGGCGTGAAGCTTTCTTT,CASSLNNGREAFF
NA,TRBV24-1,TRBD2,TRBJ2-5,TGTGCCACCAGTGATTTGAGTAGCGGGAGCTGGGTAGGAGAGACCCAGTACTTC,CATSDLSSGSWVGETQYF
few,TRBV4-2,NA,TRBJ1-1,TGTGCCAGCAGCCAAGAAGAGGTCTCCTTGTCGAACACTGAAGCTTTCTTT,CASSQEEVSLSNTEAFF
few,TRBV12-3/TRBV12-4,NA,TRBJ1-5,TGTGCCAGCAGTTTTGGACCGGATCAGCCCCAGCATTTT,CASSFGPDQPQHF
many,TRBV11-2,TRBD1,TRBJ2-4,TGTGCCAGCAGCTCGGGACAGGGAAACATTCAGTACTTC,CASSSGQGNIQYF
many,TRBV4-3,NA,TRBJ2-7,TGCGCCAGCAGCCAAGTGTTAGGGAGCGGAGTAAGGCAGTACTTC,CASSQVLGSGVRQYF